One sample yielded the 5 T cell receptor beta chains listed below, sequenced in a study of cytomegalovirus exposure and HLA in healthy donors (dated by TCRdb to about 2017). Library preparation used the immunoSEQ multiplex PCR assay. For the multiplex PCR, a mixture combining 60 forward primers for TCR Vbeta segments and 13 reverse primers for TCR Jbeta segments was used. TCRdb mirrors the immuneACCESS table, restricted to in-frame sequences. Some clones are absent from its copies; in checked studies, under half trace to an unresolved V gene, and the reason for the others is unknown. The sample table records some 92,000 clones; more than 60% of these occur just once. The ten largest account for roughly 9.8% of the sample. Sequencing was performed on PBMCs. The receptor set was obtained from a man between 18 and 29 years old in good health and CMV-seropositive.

CDR3 in DNA: TGTGCCAGCAGCTTAGGGCTAGATATCACAGATACGCAGTATTTT. This gives the protein CASSLGLDITDTQYF. V gene TRBV11-2 combines with J gene TRBJ2-3; D remains unclear. CDR1 is SGHAT and CDR2 is FQNNGV in the germline V gene. This CDR3 contains 15 residues. Trimming took off 1 base at V and 2 bases at J, with 10 bases between the two ends.

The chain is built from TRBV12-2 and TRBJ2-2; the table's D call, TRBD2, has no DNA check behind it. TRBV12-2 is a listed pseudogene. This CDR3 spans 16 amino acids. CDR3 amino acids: CASRLPGGGETGELFF. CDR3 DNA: TGTGCAAGTCGCTTACCGGGTGGAGGGGAGACCGGGGAGCTGTTTTTT.

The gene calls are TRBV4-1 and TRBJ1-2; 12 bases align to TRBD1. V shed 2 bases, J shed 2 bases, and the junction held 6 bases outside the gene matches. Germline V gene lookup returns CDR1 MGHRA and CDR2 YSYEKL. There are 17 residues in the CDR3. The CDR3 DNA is TGCGCCAGCAGCCAAACAACCGGGACAGGGGGCAACTATGGCTACACCTTC. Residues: CASSQTTGTGGNYGYTF.

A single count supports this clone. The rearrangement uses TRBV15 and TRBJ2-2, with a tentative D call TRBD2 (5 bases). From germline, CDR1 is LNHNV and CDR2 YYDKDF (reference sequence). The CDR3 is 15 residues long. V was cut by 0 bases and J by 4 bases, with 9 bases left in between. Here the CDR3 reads CATSRDGSGTGELFF. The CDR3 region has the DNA TGTGCCACCAGCAGAGATGGGAGCGGCACCGGGGAGCTGTTTTTT.

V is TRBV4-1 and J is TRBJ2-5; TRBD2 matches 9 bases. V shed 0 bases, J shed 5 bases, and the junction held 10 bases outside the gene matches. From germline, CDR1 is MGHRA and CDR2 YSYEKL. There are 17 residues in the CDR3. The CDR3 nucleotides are TGCGCCAGCAGCCAAGATACAGGACTAGCGTATTCGGAGACCCAGTACTTC. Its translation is CASSQDTGLAYSETQYF.